A selection of T cell receptor beta chains follows, all from one sample in a study of blood T cells in healthy people across ages. One entry per CDR3 protein results from TCRdb running MiXCR on the 5' RACE reads. This sample has hundreds of thousands of distinct CDR3 sequences; less than 60% occur once, and the top ten carry roughly 25%. Sequenced material: blood. Every receptor here comes from a man aged 80 or over in good health. Each CDR3 is given with its conserved first and last residue. Fields, in order: D gene, V gene, J gene, clone size, CDR3 length, CDR3 DNA, CDR3 protein. D genes are given only for firm matches. Size is omitted from some rows. Given values are once, few, many or a class for expanded clones.

d_gene: .
v_gene: TRBV25-1
j_gene: TRBJ2-1
abundance: many
len: 15
CDR3nt: TGTGCCAGCAGTGAAGCGGGGAGCTCCTACAATGAGCAGTTCTTC
CDR3aa: CASSEAGSSYNEQFF

d_gene: .
v_gene: TRBV6-2/TRBV6-3
j_gene: TRBJ2-7
abundance: .
len: 15
CDR3nt: TGTGCCAGCAACCAACGGGATTCTAACTCCTACGAGCAGTACTTC
CDR3aa: CASNQRDSNSYEQYF

d_gene: .
v_gene: TRBV6-1
j_gene: TRBJ1-2
abundance: .
len: 13
CDR3nt: TGTGCCAGCAGTGAAGCACGGCTCTATGGCTACACCTTC
CDR3aa: CASSEARLYGYTF

d_gene: .
v_gene: TRBV7-2
j_gene: TRBJ2-7
abundance: .
len: 14
CDR3nt: TGTGCCAGCAGCTTAGCGAGGGGCCCATACGAGCAGTACTTC
CDR3aa: CASSLARGPYEQYF

d_gene: .
v_gene: TRBV29-1
j_gene: TRBJ1-2
abundance: few
len: 14
CDR3nt: TGCAGCGTTGAAGATAAGGGCGGTAACTATGGCTACACCTTC
CDR3aa: CSVEDKGGNYGYTF

d_gene: .
v_gene: TRBV4-3
j_gene: TRBJ2-3
abundance: .
len: 18
CDR3nt: TGCGCCAGCAGCCAACTAGCGCCCGAACAACTAAGCACAGATACGCAGTATTTT
CDR3aa: CASSQLAPEQLSTDTQYF

d_gene: .
v_gene: TRBV6-5
j_gene: TRBJ2-7
abundance: .
len: 13
CDR3nt: TGTGCCAGCAGTTACCCCGGGAGCTCCATACAGTACTTC
CDR3aa: CASSYPGSSIQYF

d_gene: .
v_gene: TRBV7-2
j_gene: TRBJ1-2
abundance: once
len: 15
CDR3nt: TGTGCCAGCAGCAAAGGGCAGGGTGGTAACTATGGCTACACCTTC
CDR3aa: CASSKGQGGNYGYTF

d_gene: .
v_gene: TRBV12-3/TRBV12-4
j_gene: TRBJ2-3
abundance: .
len: 14
CDR3nt: TGTGCCAGCAGTTTAGGTCCCGAGGCAGATACGCAGTATTTT
CDR3aa: CASSLGPEADTQYF

d_gene: TRBD2
v_gene: TRBV9
j_gene: TRBJ2-2
abundance: .
len: 15
CDR3nt: TGTGCCAGCAGCCCTATAGCGGGGGGGGACGGGGAGCTGTTTTTT
CDR3aa: CASSPIAGGDGELFF

d_gene: .
v_gene: TRBV12-5
j_gene: TRBJ2-5
abundance: .
len: 11
CDR3nt: TGTGCTAGTGGTACCGACAATTCCCAGTACTTC
CDR3aa: CASGTDNSQYF

d_gene: .
v_gene: TRBV7-2
j_gene: TRBJ2-7
abundance: .
len: 16
CDR3nt: TGTGCCAGCAGCTCCCGTAAGCGGGACAGCTCCTACGAGCAGTACTTC
CDR3aa: CASSSRKRDSSYEQYF

d_gene: .
v_gene: TRBV6-5
j_gene: TRBJ1-1
abundance: .
len: 15
CDR3nt: TGTGCCAGCAGCCGCTTCGACAGCTTGAACACTGAAGCTTTCTTT
CDR3aa: CASSRFDSLNTEAFF

d_gene: .
v_gene: TRBV5-1
j_gene: TRBJ1-1
abundance: .
len: 15
CDR3nt: TGCGCCAGCAGCCGCCTTGGGGGGAGCTCTACTGAAGCTTTCTTT
CDR3aa: CASSRLGGSSTEAFF

d_gene: .
v_gene: TRBV20-1
j_gene: TRBJ2-3
abundance: .
len: 15
CDR3nt: TGCAGTGCTAGAGACCGAGTCCCTACCCCGGATACGCAGTATTTT
CDR3aa: CSARDRVPTPDTQYF

d_gene: TRBD1
v_gene: TRBV29-1
j_gene: TRBJ1-5
abundance: .
len: 13
CDR3nt: TGCAGCGTTGGACAGGGGGGCAATCAGCCCCAGCATTTT
CDR3aa: CSVGQGGNQPQHF

d_gene: .
v_gene: TRBV28
j_gene: TRBJ2-1
abundance: .
len: 11
CDR3nt: TGTGCCAGCAGGACCTCCGGTGAGCAGTTCTTC
CDR3aa: CASRTSGEQFF

d_gene: TRBD1
v_gene: TRBV27
j_gene: TRBJ2-1
abundance: .
len: 15
CDR3nt: TGTGCCAGCAGTTTTGAGACAGGGCGCTTTAATGAGCAGTTCTTC
CDR3aa: CASSFETGRFNEQFF

d_gene: TRBD1
v_gene: TRBV6-6
j_gene: TRBJ2-3
abundance: few
len: 15
CDR3nt: TGTGCCAGCAATCAACCGGGACAGGGGGCTTATACGCAGTATTTT
CDR3aa: CASNQPGQGAYTQYF

d_gene: .
v_gene: TRBV6-2/TRBV6-3
j_gene: TRBJ2-7
abundance: once
len: 12
CDR3nt: TGTGCCAGCAAGGAAGCGTACAATGAGCAGTACTTC
CDR3aa: CASKEAYNEQYF

d_gene: .
v_gene: TRBV28
j_gene: TRBJ2-3
abundance: .
len: 16
CDR3nt: TGTGCCAGCAGTTCGCGAATGGGGCAAAGCACAGATACGCAGTATTTT
CDR3aa: CASSSRMGQSTDTQYF

d_gene: .
v_gene: TRBV24-1
j_gene: TRBJ2-3
abundance: .
len: 16
CDR3nt: TGTGCCACCGGTGATGCCGGGACTTCTAGCACAGATACGCAGTATTTT
CDR3aa: CATGDAGTSSTDTQYF

d_gene: .
v_gene: TRBV20-1
j_gene: TRBJ2-7
abundance: .
len: 16
CDR3nt: TGCAGTGCTAGAGATCGCCGGACTCCAAGCTCCTACGAGCAGTACTTC
CDR3aa: CSARDRRTPSSYEQYF

d_gene: .
v_gene: TRBV3-1
j_gene: TRBJ2-5
abundance: .
len: 16
CDR3nt: TGTGCCAGCAGCCACCCGGGGGAGCCGTCCGGAGAGACCCAGTACTTC
CDR3aa: CASSHPGEPSGETQYF

d_gene: .
v_gene: TRBV20-1
j_gene: TRBJ1-2
abundance: few
len: 13
CDR3nt: TGCAGTGCTAGAAAAAGGGACCACGGGGGCTACACCTTC
CDR3aa: CSARKRDHGGYTF

d_gene: TRBD2
v_gene: TRBV29-1
j_gene: TRBJ2-1
abundance: many
len: 16
CDR3nt: TGCAGCGTTGAAGATCCTCGACTAGCGCCCTACGGTGAGCAGTTCTTC
CDR3aa: CSVEDPRLAPYGEQFF

d_gene: TRBD2
v_gene: TRBV11-1
j_gene: TRBJ2-1
abundance: many
len: 16
CDR3nt: TGTGCCAGCAGCTTAACGGCTAGCGGGGGATACAATGAGCAGTTCTTC
CDR3aa: CASSLTASGGYNEQFF

d_gene: .
v_gene: TRBV6-6
j_gene: TRBJ2-3
abundance: many
len: 16
CDR3nt: TGTGCCAGCAGTTACCGGAGGGGCCGTTCGACAGATACGCAGTATTTT
CDR3aa: CASSYRRGRSTDTQYF

d_gene: .
v_gene: TRBV5-1
j_gene: TRBJ1-4
abundance: .
len: 16
CDR3nt: TGCGCCAGCAGCTGGACGGGAGTTAAGTCTAATGAAAAACTGTTTTTT
CDR3aa: CASSWTGVKSNEKLFF

d_gene: TRBD1
v_gene: TRBV20-1
j_gene: TRBJ1-5
abundance: once
len: 15
CDR3nt: TGCAGTGCTAGAGAACGGGACAGTAGCAATCAGCCCCAGCATTTT
CDR3aa: CSARERDSSNQPQHF

d_gene: .
v_gene: TRBV18
j_gene: TRBJ2-1
abundance: many
len: 13
CDR3nt: TGTGCCAGCTCACCTGGGACCAACAATGAGCAGTTCTTC
CDR3aa: CASSPGTNNEQFF

d_gene: .
v_gene: TRBV12-3/TRBV12-4
j_gene: TRBJ2-3
abundance: .
len: 13
CDR3nt: TGTGCCAGCAGCCGGCTTTATATCGATACACAGTATTTT
CDR3aa: CASSRLYIDTQYF

d_gene: .
v_gene: TRBV7-2
j_gene: TRBJ2-1
abundance: .
len: 16
CDR3nt: TGTGCCAGCAGCTCGAATGGGGCAGGGTCTAGGAATGAGCAGTTCTTC
CDR3aa: CASSSNGAGSRNEQFF

d_gene: TRBD2
v_gene: TRBV29-1
j_gene: TRBJ2-7
abundance: .
len: 15
CDR3nt: TGCAGCGTTATTAGTGGTGGCGGGGGGGCCTACGAGCAGTACTTC
CDR3aa: CSVISGGGGAYEQYF

d_gene: .
v_gene: TRBV11-2
j_gene: TRBJ2-1
abundance: .
len: 13
CDR3nt: TGTGCCAGCAGTTCAACAGGGAACAATGAGCAGTTCTTC
CDR3aa: CASSSTGNNEQFF

d_gene: TRBD1
v_gene: TRBV10-3
j_gene: TRBJ1-5
abundance: .
len: 13
CDR3nt: TGTGCCATCAGGGACAGGGGGGACCAGCCCCAGCATTTT
CDR3aa: CAIRDRGDQPQHF

d_gene: TRBD2
v_gene: TRBV7-7
j_gene: TRBJ2-1
abundance: many
len: 15
CDR3nt: TGTGCTAGCAGCCCCGGGGTAGCGGGAAAAAATGAGCAGTTCTTC
CDR3aa: CASSPGVAGKNEQFF

d_gene: .
v_gene: TRBV11-1
j_gene: TRBJ2-7
abundance: few
len: 13
CDR3nt: TGTGCCAGCAGCCAGACTTTTCCCTACGAGCAGTACTTC
CDR3aa: CASSQTFPYEQYF

d_gene: .
v_gene: TRBV7-2
j_gene: TRBJ2-5
abundance: .
len: 13
CDR3nt: TGTGCCAGCAGCTTCTCGGGTACAGAGACCCAGTACTTC
CDR3aa: CASSFSGTETQYF

d_gene: TRBD2
v_gene: TRBV18
j_gene: TRBJ2-1
abundance: .
len: 15
CDR3nt: TGTGCCAGCTCGCCTAGCGGGGACTCCTACAATGAGCAGTTCTTC
CDR3aa: CASSPSGDSYNEQFF

d_gene: TRBD2
v_gene: TRBV15
j_gene: TRBJ2-1
abundance: many
len: 17
CDR3nt: TGTGCCACCAGCAGAGATGGGTCGGGAGGGCCCTACAATGAGCAGTTCTTC
CDR3aa: CATSRDGSGGPYNEQFF

d_gene: .
v_gene: TRBV6-2/TRBV6-3
j_gene: TRBJ2-7
abundance: few
len: 16
CDR3nt: TGTGCCAGCAGTTACGGAGCCGGGACCTACTCCTACGAGCAGTACTTC
CDR3aa: CASSYGAGTYSYEQYF

d_gene: .
v_gene: TRBV7-2
j_gene: TRBJ2-7
abundance: few
len: 13
CDR3nt: TGTGCCAGCAGCTTAGAGAGCAGGTACGAGCAGTACTTC
CDR3aa: CASSLESRYEQYF

d_gene: TRBD1
v_gene: TRBV7-8
j_gene: TRBJ2-5
abundance: few
len: 13
CDR3nt: TGTGCCAGCAGCCAGGGACAGCAAGAGACCCAGTACTTC
CDR3aa: CASSQGQQETQYF

d_gene: TRBD1
v_gene: TRBV6-6
j_gene: TRBJ2-7
abundance: .
len: 15
CDR3nt: TGTGCCAGCAGTTACTCGGGACAGGTCTACTACGAGCAGTACTTC
CDR3aa: CASSYSGQVYYEQYF

d_gene: TRBD1
v_gene: TRBV28
j_gene: TRBJ2-7
abundance: .
len: 12
CDR3nt: TGTGCCAGCAGTCAACACATGGACAGGGAGTACTTC
CDR3aa: CASSQHMDREYF

d_gene: .
v_gene: TRBV2
j_gene: TRBJ2-1
abundance: .
len: 13
CDR3nt: TGTGCCAGCAGAAAGGACAGTAACAATGAGCAGTTCTTC
CDR3aa: CASRKDSNNEQFF

d_gene: .
v_gene: TRBV20-1
j_gene: TRBJ1-1
abundance: .
len: 12
CDR3nt: TGCAGTGCAAGCAGAGAGAACACTGAAGCTTTCTTT
CDR3aa: CSASRENTEAFF

d_gene: TRBD1
v_gene: TRBV7-2
j_gene: TRBJ2-2
abundance: few
len: 15
CDR3nt: TGTGCCAGCAGAACGGGACAGGGGTTCTTCCGGGAGCTGTTTTTT
CDR3aa: CASRTGQGFFRELFF

d_gene: .
v_gene: TRBV7-2
j_gene: TRBJ1-6
abundance: .
len: 14
CDR3nt: TGTGCCAGCAGCTCCCAGGGAGGCAATTCACCCCTCCACTTT
CDR3aa: CASSSQGGNSPLHF

d_gene: .
v_gene: TRBV20-1
j_gene: TRBJ2-7
abundance: .
len: 14
CDR3nt: TGCAGTGCCCTCCCAGGGGCGGGAATCTACGAGCAGTACTTC
CDR3aa: CSALPGAGIYEQYF

d_gene: .
v_gene: TRBV29-1
j_gene: TRBJ2-2
abundance: once
len: 12
CDR3nt: TGCAGCGTTGCAGTAATGGGCGGGGAGCTGTTTTTT
CDR3aa: CSVAVMGGELFF

d_gene: .
v_gene: TRBV7-9
j_gene: TRBJ1-4
abundance: .
len: 16
CDR3nt: TGTGCCAGCAGCTCCCGAGACCGGGGCACTAATGAAAAACTGTTTTTT
CDR3aa: CASSSRDRGTNEKLFF